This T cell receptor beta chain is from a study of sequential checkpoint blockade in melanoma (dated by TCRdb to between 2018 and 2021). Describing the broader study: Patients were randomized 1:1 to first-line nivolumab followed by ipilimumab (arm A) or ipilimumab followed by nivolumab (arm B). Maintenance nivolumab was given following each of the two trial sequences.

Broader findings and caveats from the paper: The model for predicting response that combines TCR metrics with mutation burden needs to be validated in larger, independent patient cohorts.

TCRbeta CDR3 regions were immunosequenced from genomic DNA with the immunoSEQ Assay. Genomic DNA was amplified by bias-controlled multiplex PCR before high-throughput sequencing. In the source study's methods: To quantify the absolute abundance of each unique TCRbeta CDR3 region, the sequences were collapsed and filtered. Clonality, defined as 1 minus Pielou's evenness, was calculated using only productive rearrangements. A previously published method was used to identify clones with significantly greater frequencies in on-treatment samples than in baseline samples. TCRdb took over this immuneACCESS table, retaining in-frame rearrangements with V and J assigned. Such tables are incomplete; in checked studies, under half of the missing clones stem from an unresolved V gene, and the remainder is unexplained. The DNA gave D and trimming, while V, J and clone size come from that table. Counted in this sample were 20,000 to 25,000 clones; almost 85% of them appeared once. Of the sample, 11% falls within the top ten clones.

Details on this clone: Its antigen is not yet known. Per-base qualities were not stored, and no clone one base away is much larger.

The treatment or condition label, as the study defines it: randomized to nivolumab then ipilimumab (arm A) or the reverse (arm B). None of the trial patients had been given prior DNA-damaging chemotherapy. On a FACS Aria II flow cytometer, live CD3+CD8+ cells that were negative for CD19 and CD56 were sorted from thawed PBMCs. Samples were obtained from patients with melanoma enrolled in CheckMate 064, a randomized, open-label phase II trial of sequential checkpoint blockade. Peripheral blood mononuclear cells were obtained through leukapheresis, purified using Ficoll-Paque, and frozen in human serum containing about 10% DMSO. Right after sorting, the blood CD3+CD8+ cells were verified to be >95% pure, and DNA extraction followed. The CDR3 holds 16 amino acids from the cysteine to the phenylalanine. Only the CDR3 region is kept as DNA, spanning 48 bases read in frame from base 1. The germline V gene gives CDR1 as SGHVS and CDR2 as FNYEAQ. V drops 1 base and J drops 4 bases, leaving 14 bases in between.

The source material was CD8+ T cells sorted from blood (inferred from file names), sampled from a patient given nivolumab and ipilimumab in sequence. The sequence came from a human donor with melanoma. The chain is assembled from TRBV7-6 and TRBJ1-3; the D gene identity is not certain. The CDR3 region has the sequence CASSLDRGFAGNTIYF. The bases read TGTGCCAGCAGCTTAGATCGGGGTTTCGCGGGAAACACCATATATTTT.